These T cell receptor beta chains were read from a single sample in a study of blood T cell repertoires in COVID-19. Measured with immunoSEQ multiplex PCR; TCRdb has only the in-frame clones, and not every one. The sample includes about 120,000 clones, roughly 85% seen only once; the top ten take about 13%. Sequencing used peripheral blood. These receptors were taken from a human donor in a cohort sampled during active COVID-19. CDR3s include the opening cysteine and the closing phenylalanine or tryptophan. Each record gives: V gene, J gene, D gene, clone size, CDR3 protein, CDR3 DNA. The D gene is left open where the match is weak. The listing skips clone size in some rows; elsewhere it reads once, few, many or a size class.

V gene: TRBV7-9
J gene: TRBJ2-4
D gene: TRBD2
clone size: .
CDR3 protein: CASSAGTSSNIQYF
CDR3 DNA: TGTGCCAGCAGCGCCGGGACTAGTTCTAACATTCAGTACTTC

V gene: TRBV12-5
J gene: TRBJ2-1
D gene: TRBD1
clone size: .
CDR3 protein: CASGLGTGLYNEQFF
CDR3 DNA: TGTGCTAGTGGTTTAGGGACAGGGCTCTACAATGAGCAGTTCTTC

V gene: TRBV10-3
J gene: TRBJ1-6
D gene: .
clone size: few
CDR3 protein: CATLDGGNSPLHF
CDR3 DNA: TGTGCCACTTTGGACGGGGGGAATTCACCCCTCCACTTT

V gene: TRBV5-4
J gene: TRBJ2-1
D gene: .
clone size: .
CDR3 protein: CASSLRGGGLAYNEQFF
CDR3 DNA: TGTGCCAGCAGCTTGCGGGGAGGGGGGCTCGCCTACAATGAGCAGTTCTTC

V gene: TRBV19
J gene: TRBJ1-5
D gene: .
clone size: .
CDR3 protein: CASRQTSQGNQPQHF
CDR3 DNA: TGTGCCAGTCGTCAGACGTCGCAGGGCAATCAGCCCCAGCATTTT

V gene: TRBV10-1
J gene: TRBJ2-3
D gene: TRBD2
clone size: .
CDR3 protein: CASSETSGGIDTQYF
CDR3 DNA: TGCGCCAGCAGTGAAACTAGCGGGGGTATAGATACGCAGTATTTT

V gene: TRBV9
J gene: TRBJ2-7
D gene: .
clone size: .
CDR3 protein: CASSPRRGSSSYEQYF
CDR3 DNA: TGTGCCAGCAGCCCCCGCCGTGGCTCCTCTTCCTACGAGCAGTACTTC

V gene: TRBV10-3
J gene: TRBJ2-5
D gene: .
clone size: .
CDR3 protein: CAISETGVETQYF
CDR3 DNA: TGTGCCATCAGTGAGACAGGAGTGGAGACCCAGTACTTC

V gene: TRBV27
J gene: TRBJ2-1
D gene: .
clone size: .
CDR3 protein: CASSYSGTGLNEQFF
CDR3 DNA: TGTGCCAGCAGCTATAGCGGGACAGGGTTAAATGAGCAGTTCTTC

V gene: TRBV24-1
J gene: TRBJ1-2
D gene: .
clone size: .
CDR3 protein: CATSDLSTAYGYTF
CDR3 DNA: TGTGCCACCAGTGATCTATCGACAGCATATGGCTACACCTTC

V gene: TRBV6-6
J gene: TRBJ2-5
D gene: .
clone size: few
CDR3 protein: CASSRHRAETQYF
CDR3 DNA: TGTGCCAGCAGTCGACACAGGGCTGAGACCCAGTACTTC

V gene: TRBV11-2
J gene: TRBJ2-7
D gene: TRBD1
clone size: .
CDR3 protein: CASRDDRAEQYF
CDR3 DNA: TGTGCCAGCAGGGATGACAGGGCCGAGCAGTACTTC

V gene: TRBV2
J gene: TRBJ2-1
D gene: .
clone size: .
CDR3 protein: CASSEWGASGFYNEQFF
CDR3 DNA: TGTGCCAGCAGTGAATGGGGGGCTAGCGGTTTCTACAATGAGCAGTTCTTC

V gene: TRBV9
J gene: TRBJ2-1
D gene: .
clone size: .
CDR3 protein: CASSVDPMEGSSSYNEQFF
CDR3 DNA: TGTGCCAGCAGCGTAGATCCTATGGAGGGGTCAAGCTCCTACAATGAGCAGTTCTTC

V gene: TRBV4-1
J gene: TRBJ1-4
D gene: .
clone size: .
CDR3 protein: CASSLSSGATNEKLFF
CDR3 DNA: TGCGCCAGCAGCCTTAGCTCGGGAGCAACTAATGAAAAACTGTTTTTT

V gene: TRBV6-5
J gene: TRBJ2-1
D gene: TRBD2
clone size: .
CDR3 protein: CASTPPSGGSDEQFF
CDR3 DNA: TGTGCCAGCACCCCCCCTAGCGGGGGGAGCGATGAGCAGTTCTTC

V gene: TRBV2
J gene: TRBJ1-5
D gene: .
clone size: .
CDR3 protein: CASSEARGAGQPQHF
CDR3 DNA: TGTGCCAGCAGTGAAGCGCGTGGGGCGGGACAGCCCCAGCATTTT

V gene: TRBV6-5
J gene: TRBJ1-6
D gene: .
clone size: .
CDR3 protein: CASTRRDNSPLHF
CDR3 DNA: TGTGCCAGCACTCGACGGGATAATTCACCCCTCCACTTT

V gene: TRBV12-5
J gene: TRBJ2-2
D gene: TRBD1
clone size: few
CDR3 protein: CAAPGQGAPNTGELFF
CDR3 DNA: TGTGCCGCGCCGGGACAGGGGGCCCCGAACACCGGGGAGCTGTTTTTT

V gene: TRBV6-5
J gene: TRBJ2-7
D gene: .
clone size: few
CDR3 protein: CASILQEGYEQYF
CDR3 DNA: TGTGCCAGCATCTTACAGGAGGGCTACGAGCAGTACTTC

V gene: TRBV19
J gene: TRBJ1-5
D gene: TRBD1
clone size: .
CDR3 protein: CASSILGWAGGRNQPQHF
CDR3 DNA: TGTGCCAGTAGTATTTTAGGTTGGGCAGGGGGGCGAAATCAGCCCCAGCATTTT

V gene: TRBV4-1
J gene: TRBJ1-2
D gene: TRBD1
clone size: .
CDR3 protein: CASSPQGSYLRTGYGYTF
CDR3 DNA: TGCGCCAGCAGCCCCCAGGGTTCCTATTTGAGGACAGGCTATGGCTACACCTTC

V gene: TRBV6-2/TRBV6-3
J gene: TRBJ1-5
D gene: .
clone size: .
CDR3 protein: CASSPLGRHNQPQHF
CDR3 DNA: TGTGCCAGCAGCCCCTTGGGGCGCCACAATCAGCCCCAGCATTTT